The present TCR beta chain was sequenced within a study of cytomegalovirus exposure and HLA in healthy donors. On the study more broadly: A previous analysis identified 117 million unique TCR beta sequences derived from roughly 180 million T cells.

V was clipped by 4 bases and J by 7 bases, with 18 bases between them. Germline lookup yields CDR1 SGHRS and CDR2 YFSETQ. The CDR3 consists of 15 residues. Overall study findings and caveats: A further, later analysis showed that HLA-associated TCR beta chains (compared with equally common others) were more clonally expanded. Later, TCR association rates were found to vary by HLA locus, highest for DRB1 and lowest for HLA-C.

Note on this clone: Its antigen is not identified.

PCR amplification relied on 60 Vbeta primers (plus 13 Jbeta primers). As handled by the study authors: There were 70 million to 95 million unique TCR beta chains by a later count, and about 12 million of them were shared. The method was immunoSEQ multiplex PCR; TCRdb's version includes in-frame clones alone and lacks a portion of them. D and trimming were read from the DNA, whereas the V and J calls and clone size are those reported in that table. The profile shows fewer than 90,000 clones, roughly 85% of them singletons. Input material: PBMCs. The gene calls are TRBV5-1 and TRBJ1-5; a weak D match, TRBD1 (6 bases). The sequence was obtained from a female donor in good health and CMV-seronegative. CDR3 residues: CASSPGGGARQPQHF. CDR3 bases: TGCGCCAGCAGCCCCGGAGGGGGGGCTCGCCAGCCCCAGCATTTT. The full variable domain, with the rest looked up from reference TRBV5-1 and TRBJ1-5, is KAGVTQTPRYLIKTRGQQVTLSCSPISGHRSVSWYQQTPGQGLQFLFEYFSETQRNKGNFPGRFSGRQFSNSRSEMNVSTLELGDSALYLCASSPGGGARQPQHFGDGTRLSIL.